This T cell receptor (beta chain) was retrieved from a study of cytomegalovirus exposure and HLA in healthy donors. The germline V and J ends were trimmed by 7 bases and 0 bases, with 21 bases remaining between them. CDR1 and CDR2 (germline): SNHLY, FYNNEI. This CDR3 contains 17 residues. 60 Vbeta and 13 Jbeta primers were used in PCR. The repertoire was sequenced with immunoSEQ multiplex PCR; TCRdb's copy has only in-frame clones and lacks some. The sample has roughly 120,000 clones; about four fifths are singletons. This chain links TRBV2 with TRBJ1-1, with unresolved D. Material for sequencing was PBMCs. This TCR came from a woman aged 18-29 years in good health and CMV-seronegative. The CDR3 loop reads CASNDVSREPMNTEAFF. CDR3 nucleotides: TGTGCCAGCAACGACGTTTCGAGGGAGCCCATGAACACTGAAGCTTTCTTT.